This entry features one T cell receptor (beta chain) sequence. The CDR3 extends over 17 amino acids. The ends lost 6 bases at V and 2 bases at J; junction bases unmatched: 11. Germline lookup yields CDR1 SGHRS and CDR2 YFSETQ. The authors' processing: The authors estimated nucleated cell counts from reference gene primer amplification. Produced via immunoSEQ multiplex PCR; TCRdb's table is partial and in-frame only. That table furnishes V, J and clone size, whereas the DNA furnished D and trimming. Of tens of thousands of clones in the sample, over 70% were seen once. The source of the sample is a study of blood T cell repertoires in COVID-19. Study-level background: T cells, B-cell-depleted T cells, or PBMCs provided the cDNA or gDNA that served as material.

This clonotype was obtained from an elderly man with active or convalescent COVID-19. The sequenced sample was peripheral blood. The genes are TRBV5-1 and TRBJ1-2, with 12 nucleotides matching TRBD1. In DNA form, the CDR3 reads TGCGCCAGCACCTGGGGGACAGGGGGCCCTAAAAACTATGGCTACACCTTC. Translation gives CASTWGTGGPKNYGYTF.